This T cell receptor beta chain was sequenced for a study of blood T cell repertoires in COVID-19. Study background: Specimens from acute and convalescent COVID-19 originated in the United States, Italy and Spain.

The method was immunoSEQ multiplex PCR; TCRdb's version includes in-frame clones alone and lacks a portion of them. This repertoire shows about 150,000 clones, under 90% found once; its top ten account for over 35%. Germline assignment: CDR1 SGHTA and CDR2 FQGNSA. The CDR3 contains 12 residues. The V and J ends lost 0 bases and 11 bases respectively, with 7 bases between them. What was sequenced was peripheral blood. This chain connects TRBV7-2 to TRBJ2-2; no reliable D call. The source is a human donor in a cohort sampled during active COVID-19. CDR3 coding DNA: TGTGCCAGCAGCTTAGCAAACACAGAGCTGTTTTTT. As protein: CASSLANTELFF.